This TCR beta chain was identified in a study of regulatory T cells in long-lasting Graves disease. The V and J ends lost 5 bases and 5 bases respectively, with 21 bases between them. This CDR3 has 15 residues. CDR1 is DFQATT, CDR2 SNEGSKA, per germline (reference sequence). Combining iRepertoire HTBI primers with Arm-PCR of CDR3 regions, the authors built TCR beta libraries. In the source study's methods: Spanning all samples, the identified segments comprised approximately 57 TRBV and 14 to 15 TRBJ. TCRdb fed the multiplex PCR reads into MiXCR, producing one record per CDR3 protein. These V and J calls derive from TCRdb rather than the authors' analysis. Of some 560,000 distinct CDR3 sequences in the sample, about 16% are singletons; the top ten hold around 25%. Overall study results and limits: Preferential use of TRBV28, TRBJ1-2 and TRBJ2-5 was seen in persistent disease.

As to time point: newly diagnosed GD, antithyroid drugs for less than 3 months. Following extraction of RNA from PBMCs, that RNA was used to make the TCR library. This clonotype was detected a few times. What it recognizes is unknown. These sequences were also reported in another study, on T cells in Graves' hyperthyroidism and ophthalmopathy. That source adds: Exclusion followed for patients with uncontrolled infection, other autoimmune disease, pregnancy or lactation.

This chain links TRBV20-1 with TRBJ1-2; D perhaps matches TRBD1 (6 bases). The source is a woman aged 35-65 years with Graves disease. This specimen was peripheral blood mononuclear cells (PBMCs), taken at new diagnosis, from a patient treated with antithyroid drugs. Here the CDR3 reads CSADPTGKNLYGYTF. Here the CDR3 DNA reads TGCAGTGCTGACCCCACAGGGAAGAATTTATATGGCTACACCTTC.